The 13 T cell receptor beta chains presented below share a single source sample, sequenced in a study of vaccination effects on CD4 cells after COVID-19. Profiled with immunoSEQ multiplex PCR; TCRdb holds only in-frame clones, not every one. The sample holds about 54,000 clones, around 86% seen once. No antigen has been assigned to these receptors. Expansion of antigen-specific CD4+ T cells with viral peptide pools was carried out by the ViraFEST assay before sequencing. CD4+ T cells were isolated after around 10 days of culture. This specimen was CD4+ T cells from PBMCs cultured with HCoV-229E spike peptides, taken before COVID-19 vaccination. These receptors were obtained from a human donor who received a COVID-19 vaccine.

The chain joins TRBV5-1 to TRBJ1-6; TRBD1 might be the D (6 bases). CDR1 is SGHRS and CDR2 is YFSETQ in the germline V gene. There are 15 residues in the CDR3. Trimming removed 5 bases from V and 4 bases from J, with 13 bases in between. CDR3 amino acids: CASSRTGQYNSPLHF. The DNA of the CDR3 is TGCGCCAGCAGTCGTACCGGACAGTATAATTCACCCCTCCACTTT.

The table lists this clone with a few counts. In DNA form, the CDR3 reads TGTGCCAGCAGTGAGTTTAACAGGGCTCCCGCTGTC. This encodes CASSEFNRAPAV. This chain uses TRBV2 with TRBJ2-7; perhaps TRBD1 as D (6 bases). The CDR3 totals 12 residues. In germline, CDR1 is SNHLY, CDR2 FYNNEI.

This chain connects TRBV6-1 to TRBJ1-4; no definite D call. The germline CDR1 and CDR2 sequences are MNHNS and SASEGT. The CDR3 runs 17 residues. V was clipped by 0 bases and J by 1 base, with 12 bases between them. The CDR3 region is CASSEALGSVTNEKLFF. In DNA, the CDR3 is TGTGCCAGCAGTGAAGCGCTAGGGTCGGTAACTAATGAAAAACTGTTTTTT.

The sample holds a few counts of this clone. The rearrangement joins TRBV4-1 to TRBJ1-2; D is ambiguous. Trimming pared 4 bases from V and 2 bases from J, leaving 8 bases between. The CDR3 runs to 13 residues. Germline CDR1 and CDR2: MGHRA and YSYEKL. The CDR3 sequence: CASSRTGNYGYTF. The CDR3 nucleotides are TGCGCCAGCAGCCGGACGGGAAACTATGGCTACACCTTC.

Here the CDR3 reads CSAPNTGELFF. The CDR3 DNA is TGCAGTGCCCCGAACACCGGGGAGCTGTTTTTT. V gene TRBV20-1 combines with J gene TRBJ2-2; no clear D. CDR3 length: 11 amino acids. Germline-derived CDR1 and CDR2 are DFQATT and SNEGSKA (reference sequence). Trimming left V 6 bases short and J 0 bases short, with 2 bases between.

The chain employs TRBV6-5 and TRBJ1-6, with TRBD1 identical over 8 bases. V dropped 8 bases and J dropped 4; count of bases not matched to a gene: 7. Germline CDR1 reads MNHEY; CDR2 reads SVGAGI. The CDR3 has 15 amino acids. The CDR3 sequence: CASLSGTGYNSPLHF. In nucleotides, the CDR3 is TGTGCCAGCTTATCCGGGACAGGTTATAATTCACCCCTCCACTTT.

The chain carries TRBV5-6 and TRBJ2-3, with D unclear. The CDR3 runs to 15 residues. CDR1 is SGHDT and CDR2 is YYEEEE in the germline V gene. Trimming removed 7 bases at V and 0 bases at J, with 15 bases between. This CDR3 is CASGPTPLSTDTQYF. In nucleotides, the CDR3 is TGTGCCAGCGGACCGACACCCCTAAGCACAGATACGCAGTATTTT. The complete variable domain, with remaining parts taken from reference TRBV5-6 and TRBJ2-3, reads DAGVTQSPTHLIKTRGQQVTLRCSPKSGHDTVSWYQQALGQGPQFIFQYYEEEERQRGNFPDRFSGHQFPNYSSELNVNALLLGDSALYLCASGPTPLSTDTQYFGPGTRLTVL.

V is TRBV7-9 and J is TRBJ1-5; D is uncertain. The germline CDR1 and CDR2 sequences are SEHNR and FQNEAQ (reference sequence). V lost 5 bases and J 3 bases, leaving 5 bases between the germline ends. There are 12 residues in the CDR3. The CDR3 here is CASSRFNQPQHF. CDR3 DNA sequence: TGTGCCAGCAGCCGCTTCAATCAGCCCCAGCATTTT.

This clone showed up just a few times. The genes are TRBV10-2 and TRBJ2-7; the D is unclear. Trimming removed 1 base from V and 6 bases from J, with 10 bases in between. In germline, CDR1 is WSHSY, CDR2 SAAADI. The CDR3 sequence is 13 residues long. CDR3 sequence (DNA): TGCGCCAGCAGTGAGTTACACAGTGCCGAGCAGTACGTC. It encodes CASSELHSAEQYV.

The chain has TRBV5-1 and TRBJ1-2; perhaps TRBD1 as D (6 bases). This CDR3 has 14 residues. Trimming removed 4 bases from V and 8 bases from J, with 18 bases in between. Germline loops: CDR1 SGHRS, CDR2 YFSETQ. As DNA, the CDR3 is TGCGCCAGCAGCCCACCGTACAGGGAAGGCGGCTACACCTTC. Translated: CASSPPYREGGYTF.

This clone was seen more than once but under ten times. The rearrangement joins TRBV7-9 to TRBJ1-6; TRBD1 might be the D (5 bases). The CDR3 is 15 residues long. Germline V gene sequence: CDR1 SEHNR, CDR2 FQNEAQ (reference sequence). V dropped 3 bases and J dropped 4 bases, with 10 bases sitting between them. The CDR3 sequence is CASSFGTVYNSPLHF. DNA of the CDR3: TGTGCCAGCAGCTTCGGGACCGTTTATAATTCACCCCTCCACTTT.

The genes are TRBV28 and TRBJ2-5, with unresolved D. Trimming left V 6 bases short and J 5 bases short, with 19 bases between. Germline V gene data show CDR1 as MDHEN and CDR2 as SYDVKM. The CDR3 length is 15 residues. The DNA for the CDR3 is TGTGCCAGCAGACTTCCGGCAGGAATCGGGGAGACCCAGTACTTC. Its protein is CASRLPAGIGETQYF.

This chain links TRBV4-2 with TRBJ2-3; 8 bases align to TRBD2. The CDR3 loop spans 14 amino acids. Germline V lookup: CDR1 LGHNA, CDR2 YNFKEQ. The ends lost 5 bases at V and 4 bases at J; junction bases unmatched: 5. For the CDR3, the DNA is TGTGCCAGCAGCAATGGACTAGCCGCAGATACGCAGTATTTT. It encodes CASSNGLAADTQYF.